The 20 T cell receptor beta chains below were found in one sample sequenced in a study of PD-1 blockade in mismatch repair-deficient tumors. Profiled with immunoSEQ multiplex PCR; TCRdb holds only in-frame clones, not every one. This table has under 85,000 clones, around four fifths appearing once. Sample: peripheral blood, taken 2 weeks after starting pembrolizumab. All receptors come from an adult with mismatch repair-deficient cancer.

The genes are TRBV2 and TRBJ2-5; possible D gene TRBD1, 6 bases. The CDR3 is made up of 15 amino acids. Germline assignment: CDR1 SNHLY and CDR2 FYNNEI. V gave up 2 bases and J gave up 5 bases, with 15 bases separating them. The CDR3 nucleotides are TGTGCCAGCAGTGAAAGCAGGGGCCGAGTTGAGACCCAGTACTTC. Translated: CASSESRGRVETQYF.

A single count supports this clone. The chain uses TRBV27 and TRBJ1-2; D ambiguous. This CDR3 comprises 13 residues. CDR1 and CDR2 from the germline V gene are MNHEY and SMNVEV (reference sequence). Trimming took 3 bases from V and 4 from J, leaving 9 bases between them. The CDR3 region has the DNA TGTGCCAGCAGTTTTGGTGGAGGCTATGGCTACACCTTC. Translation gives CASSFGGGYGYTF.

This clone was seen only once. V and J are TRBV27 and TRBJ1-4; tentative D call: TRBD1 (6 bases). This CDR3 spans 14 amino acids. Germline lookup yields CDR1 MNHEY and CDR2 SMNVEV (reference sequence). Trimming cost V 5 bases and J 8 bases, with 15 bases left between them. The CDR3 region has the DNA TGTGCCAGCAGTACGTGGGGGGCAGCGGAAAAACTGTTTTTT. It specifies CASSTWGAAEKLFF.

The chain is built from TRBV5-1 and TRBJ2-3, with 8 bases lining up with TRBD2. Germline CDR1 SGHRS, CDR2 YFSETQ. V lost 3 bases, J lost 4 bases, and 7 bases stayed unmatched. The CDR3 runs to 15 residues. The CDR3 sequence: CASSSIAGGADTQYF. The CDR3 DNA reads as TGCGCCAGCAGCTCCATCGCGGGAGGTGCAGATACGCAGTATTTT.

The chain carries TRBV15 and TRBJ2-1; tentative D call: TRBD1 (8 bases). This CDR3 is 17 amino acids long. Trimming pared 1 base from V and 7 bases from J, leaving 20 bases between. Germline CDR1 reads LNHNV; CDR2 reads YYDKDF (reference sequence). CDR3 nucleotides: TGTGCCACCAGCAGAGGAACAGGGGGGGGCAATAGGAATGAGCAGTTCTTC. Its translation: CATSRGTGGGNRNEQFF.

The chain recombines TRBV7-9 with TRBJ1-5; D gene uncertain. CDR1 is SEHNR and CDR2 is FQNEAQ in the germline V gene (reference sequence). The CDR3 spans 13 residues. Trimming removed 4 bases at V and 6 bases at J, with 10 bases between. In DNA form, the CDR3 reads TGTGCCAGCAGCTCCACTAGTGGTCAGCCCCAGCATTTT. This codes for CASSSTSGQPQHF.

This clone was detected only once. The chain is built from TRBV18 and TRBJ2-2; D is possibly TRBD1 or TRBD2 (5 bases each). Germline CDR1 KGHSH, CDR2 LQKENI. Trimming pared 0 bases from V and 4 bases from J, leaving 9 bases between. CDR3 length: 15 amino acids. The CDR3 spells CASSPPGEFTGELFF. The CDR3 region has the DNA TGTGCCAGCTCACCACCAGGGGAGTTCACCGGGGAGCTGTTTTTT.

The CDR3 region is CASSLGLDMNTEAFF. As DNA, the CDR3 is TGCGCCAGCAGCTTGGGCTTGGACATGAACACTGAAGCTTTCTTT. The chain employs TRBV5-1 and TRBJ1-1; the D gene is possibly TRBD1 (5 bases). The CDR3 extends over 15 amino acids. Germline lookup yields CDR1 SGHRS and CDR2 YFSETQ. V gave up 0 bases and J gave up 0 bases, with 9 bases separating them.

This clone was seen a handful of times. This chain uses TRBV12-5 with TRBJ1-5; the D is unclear. CDR1 is LGHNT, CDR2 FRNRAP, per germline. Between the trimmed V and J ends, which lost 2 bases and 5 bases, there was a span of 7 bases. CDR3 length: 13 residues. CDR3 in DNA: TGTGCTAGTGGTTTGCGTATAGATCAGCCCCAGCATTTT. It specifies CASGLRIDQPQHF.

V gene TRBV19 combines with J gene TRBJ2-7; 7 positions agree with TRBD1. V was pared by 5 bases and J by 4 bases, with 11 bases of the junction left unmatched. The CDR3 loop spans 15 amino acids. Germline V gene sequence: CDR1 LNHDA, CDR2 SQIVND (reference sequence). CDR3 sequence: CASSPQGVGIYEQYF. DNA for the CDR3: TGTGCCAGTAGTCCCCAGGGGGTCGGAATTTACGAGCAGTACTTC.

This clone showed up just once. The chain combines TRBV10-3 with TRBJ1-5; D is ambiguous. The germline V gene has CDR1 ENHRY and CDR2 SYGVKD. The V and J ends lost 2 bases and 2 bases respectively, with 13 bases between them. The CDR3 loop spans 16 amino acids. CDR3 residues: CAISEGNAARNQPQHF. Here the CDR3 DNA reads TGTGCCATCAGTGAGGGTAACGCCGCTCGCAATCAGCCCCAGCATTTT.

This clone was observed a few times. The J gene is TRBJ1-5, the V gene TRBV19; tentative D call: TRBD1 (5 bases). Germline loops: CDR1 LNHDA, CDR2 SQIVND (reference sequence). V lost 7 bases to trimming and J lost 6 bases, with 13 bases between them. The CDR3 totals 13 residues. The DNA of the CDR3 is TGTGCCAGTAACCGGGGGAGAGGTCAGCCCCAGCATTTT. Translation: CASNRGRGQPQHF.

This chain joins TRBV5-1 and TRBJ2-1; unclear D gene. The CDR3 runs to 13 residues. V dropped 0 bases and J dropped 7 bases, with 8 bases sitting between them. Germline CDR1 is SGHRS and CDR2 is YFSETQ. CDR3: CASSLAAANEQFF. DNA for the CDR3: TGCGCCAGCAGCTTGGCGGCGGCGAATGAGCAGTTCTTC.

The CDR3 nucleotides read TGTGCCAGCAGTTACGTACAGGGGGCTTACGAGCAGTACTTC. Residues: CASSYVQGAYEQYF. The rearrangement joins TRBV6-6 to TRBJ2-7, with 9 nucleotides matching TRBD1. Trimming at V came to 2 bases and at J to 4 bases, leaving 3 bases not matched to a gene. Germline-derived CDR1 and CDR2 are MNHNY and SVGAGI (reference sequence). The CDR3 runs 14 residues.

A few counts support this clone. The rearrangement links TRBV30 to TRBJ1-2; TRBD1 matches at 9 bases. V shed 5 bases, J shed 3 bases, and the junction held 4 bases outside the gene matches. CDR3 length: 13 amino acids. Looked up from germline, CDR1 is GTSNPN and CDR2 is SVGIG (reference sequence). The CDR3 is CAWGTGIYYGYTF. CDR3 nucleotides: TGTGCCTGGGGGACAGGGATCTACTATGGCTACACCTTC.

This clone was detected a few times. The genes are TRBV5-4 and TRBJ2-7; tentative D call: TRBD1 (5 bases). V was shortened by 1 base and J by 5 bases, with 10 bases between the two germline ends. Germline CDR1 reads SGHNT; CDR2 reads YYREEE (reference sequence). The CDR3 covers 13 residues. Written as DNA, the CDR3 is TGTGCCAGCAGCTTGATATCAGGGAACGAGCAGTACTTC. Translating gives CASSLISGNEQYF.

The table lists this clone with a few counts. V usage is TRBV30 and J usage is TRBJ2-1, with TRBD1 identical over 8 bases. Germline lookup yields CDR1 GTSNPN and CDR2 SVGIG (reference sequence). The CDR3 length is 13 residues. The ends lost 5 bases at V and 8 bases at J; junction bases unmatched: 8. As DNA, the CDR3 is TGTGCCTGGTGGGGCGGGACAGGCGATGAGCAGTTCTTC. Its protein is CAWWGGTGDEQFF.

The rearrangement links TRBV4-3 to TRBJ2-5; D not resolved. The CDR3 loop spans 13 amino acids. Germline V gives CDR1 LGHNA, CDR2 YSLEER. V was shortened by 0 bases and J by 5 bases, with 7 bases between the two germline ends. CDR3 sequence: CASSQEESETQYF. In DNA, the CDR3 is TGCGCCAGCAGCCAAGAAGAATCCGAGACCCAGTACTTC.

The chain combines TRBV7-2 with TRBJ2-1; 8 bases are shared with TRBD1. CDR3 length: 15 amino acids. V was pared by 3 bases and J by 3 bases, with 4 bases of the junction left unmatched. The germline V gene encodes CDR1 SGHTA and CDR2 FQGNSA. In nucleotides, the CDR3 is TGTGCCAGCAGCTTCGGGACAGGCTTCTACAATGAGCAGTTCTTC. Translated: CASSFGTGFYNEQFF.

This clone has only a few counts. The rearrangement uses TRBV6-5 and TRBJ2-7; 8 bases match TRBD2. In germline, CDR1 is MNHEY, CDR2 SVGAGI. Trimming cost V 4 bases and J 0 bases; bases outside gene matches: 5. The CDR3 consists of 15 residues. The chain's CDR3 is CASSSTSESSYEQYF. CDR3 coding DNA: TGTGCCAGCAGTTCGACTAGCGAGAGCTCCTACGAGCAGTACTTC.